The 3 T cell receptor beta chains below were found in one sample sequenced in a study of regulatory T cells in long-lasting Graves disease. The time point denotes: newly diagnosed GD, antithyroid drugs for less than 3 months. Preparation of the TCR library used RNA extracted from PBMCs. The TCR beta library used iRepertoire HTBI primers with Arm-PCR amplification of CDR3. TCRdb reprocessed the multiplex PCR reads with MiXCR, giving one entry per CDR3 protein. In the table there are some 490,000 distinct CDR3 sequences, around 13% of which are singletons. This sample was also put to use in a study of T cells in Graves' hyperthyroidism and ophthalmopathy.

The sample in question was peripheral blood mononuclear cells (PBMCs), obtained at new diagnosis, from a patient treated with antithyroid drugs. These TCRs come from a woman in her 30s with Graves disease.

This clonotype has a handful of counts. This sequence joins TRBV12-3 or TRBV12-4 and TRBJ1-5, with 8 bases that match TRBD1. CDR3 length equals 15 residues. The junction had 5 bases not matched to a gene; V was cut back by 4 bases and J by 3 bases. The CDR3 DNA follows: TGTGCCAGCAGTTCACAGGGGGTGGTCAATCAGCCCCAGCATTTT. Amino acid sequence: CASSSQGVVNQPQHF.

Ten or more counts support this clonotype. This chain uses TRBV15 with TRBJ2-1; the match to TRBD2 covers 13 bases. J was trimmed by 10 bases and V by 1 base; bases with no gene match: 4. The CDR3 sequence is 15 residues long. Per germline, CDR1 LNHNV and CDR2 YYDKDF (reference sequence). This chain's CDR3 is CATSRGWTSGGEQFF. Written as DNA, the CDR3 is TGTGCCACCAGCAGAGGCTGGACTAGCGGGGGCGAGCAGTTCTTC.

This clonotype came up many times. CDR3 nucleotides: TGTGCCAGCAGTGAAGCGCACAGGGCAGCGAACTATGGCTACACCTTC. Its protein is CASSEAHRAANYGYTF. This chain joins TRBV6-1 and TRBJ1-2; weak D call: TRBD1 (6 bases). V was trimmed by 0 bases and J by 2 bases, leaving 13 bases between them. Germline CDR1 is MNHNS and CDR2 is SASEGT. This CDR3 region has 16 residues.